A selection of T cell receptor beta chains follows, all from one sample in a study of T cell clones after liver transplantation. Profiled with immunoSEQ multiplex PCR; TCRdb holds only in-frame clones, not every one. The data show some 10,000 clones, about 76% seen once. The source material was CD4+ T cells from blood, sampled approximately 30 months after liver transplant. Receptor source: a human patient who received a liver transplant. The graft donor may have given rise to some T cells. CDR3s include the opening cysteine and the closing phenylalanine or tryptophan. Each record gives: V gene, J gene, D gene, clone size, CDR3 DNA, CDR3 protein. The D gene is left open where the match is weak. Size tells how often a clone was seen (once, few, many) or the class of an expanded clone, and some rows leave it out.

V gene: TRBV28; J gene: TRBJ1-4; D gene: TRBD1; clone size: -; CDR3 DNA: TGTGCCAGCAGTTTAATAGACAGGGAACGGTGGAATGAAAAACTGTTTTTT; CDR3 protein: CASSLIDRERWNEKLFF
V gene: TRBV5-6; J gene: TRBJ1-1; D gene: -; clone size: -; CDR3 DNA: TGTGCCAGCAGCTTTCCGGGACCCACGGTTGTAATGAACACTGAAGCTTTCTTT; CDR3 protein: CASSFPGPTVVMNTEAFF
V gene: TRBV19; J gene: TRBJ2-3; D gene: TRBD1; clone size: -; CDR3 DNA: TGTGCCACCAGACAGGGGGCAGATACGCAGTATTTT; CDR3 protein: CATRQGADTQYF
V gene: TRBV5-1; J gene: TRBJ1-1; D gene: TRBD1; clone size: medium-sized; CDR3 DNA: TGCGCCAGCAGCTCCGACAGGGTAGGGATGGACACTGAAGCTTTCTTT; CDR3 protein: CASSSDRVGMDTEAFF
V gene: TRBV9; J gene: TRBJ1-1; D gene: TRBD1; clone size: -; CDR3 DNA: TGTGCCAGCAGCGTAGAGGGGGACAGGGCTTTTGGAGCTTTCTTT; CDR3 protein: CASSVEGDRAFGAFF
V gene: TRBV11-2; J gene: TRBJ1-6; D gene: -; clone size: few; CDR3 DNA: TGTGCCAGCAGCTTAGAACTGAATTCACCCCTCCACTTT; CDR3 protein: CASSLELNSPLHF
V gene: TRBV28; J gene: TRBJ1-1; D gene: TRBD1; clone size: -; CDR3 DNA: TGTGCCAGCAGTGGTCGATCAGGGGGCAGCACTGAAGCTTTCTTT; CDR3 protein: CASSGRSGGSTEAFF
V gene: TRBV27; J gene: TRBJ2-7; D gene: -; clone size: -; CDR3 DNA: TGTGCCAGCAGTTTTACCCTTCGGTTGGGCGAGCAGTACTTC; CDR3 protein: CASSFTLRLGEQYF
V gene: TRBV28; J gene: TRBJ2-7; D gene: TRBD1; clone size: -; CDR3 DNA: TGTGCCAGCAGTTCCCATGAGGGCGACAGGGCATACGAGCAGTACTTC; CDR3 protein: CASSSHEGDRAYEQYF
V gene: TRBV29-1; J gene: TRBJ2-5; D gene: TRBD1; clone size: -; CDR3 DNA: TGCAGCGTTGCGGGTTCAGGGACAGGGGAGGTGGAGACCCAGTACTTC; CDR3 protein: CSVAGSGTGEVETQYF
V gene: TRBV7-2; J gene: TRBJ2-3; D gene: TRBD2; clone size: -; CDR3 DNA: TGTGCCAGCAGCTTCGGACTAGCGGGAGGCATGGGCACAGATACGCAGTATTTT; CDR3 protein: CASSFGLAGGMGTDTQYF
V gene: TRBV29-1; J gene: TRBJ1-2; D gene: TRBD1; clone size: medium-sized; CDR3 DNA: TGCAGCGGAGAACGACAGGGTGGCTACACCTTC; CDR3 protein: CSGERQGGYTF
V gene: TRBV10-3; J gene: TRBJ2-3; D gene: -; clone size: -; CDR3 DNA: TGTGCCATCAGTGTGGGCACCACAGATACGCAGTATTTT; CDR3 protein: CAISVGTTDTQYF
V gene: TRBV7-2; J gene: TRBJ1-2; D gene: TRBD1; clone size: -; CDR3 DNA: TGTGCCAGCAGCGTCCGGGACAGGGCAACTCCTAACTATGGCTACACCTTC; CDR3 protein: CASSVRDRATPNYGYTF
V gene: TRBV2; J gene: TRBJ1-2; D gene: -; clone size: medium-sized; CDR3 DNA: TGTGCCAGCAGTGAATCGGAGGCAGTTAGCCCCTATGGCTACACCTTC; CDR3 protein: CASSESEAVSPYGYTF
V gene: TRBV27; J gene: TRBJ1-5; D gene: -; clone size: -; CDR3 DNA: TGTGCCAGCAGTTTGTTAGGGGATCGTCAGCCCCAGCATTTT; CDR3 protein: CASSLLGDRQPQHF
V gene: TRBV18; J gene: TRBJ2-5; D gene: TRBD1; clone size: -; CDR3 DNA: TGTGCCAGCTCACGGGACAGAGAAGAGACCCAGTACTTC; CDR3 protein: CASSRDREETQYF
V gene: TRBV27; J gene: TRBJ2-1; D gene: -; clone size: -; CDR3 DNA: TGTGCCAGCAGTCTCGGGGGACAGTACAATGAGCAGTTCTTC; CDR3 protein: CASSLGGQYNEQFF
V gene: TRBV6-4; J gene: TRBJ1-5; D gene: TRBD1; clone size: medium-sized; CDR3 DNA: TGTGCCAGCAGGACAGGGGGCAGCAATCAGCCCCAGCATTTT; CDR3 protein: CASRTGGSNQPQHF
V gene: TRBV7-6; J gene: TRBJ2-1; D gene: TRBD2; clone size: -; CDR3 DNA: TGTGCCAGCAGCCGACTAGCGGGGGACAATGAGCAGTTCTTC; CDR3 protein: CASSRLAGDNEQFF
V gene: TRBV7-2; J gene: TRBJ1-1; D gene: -; clone size: -; CDR3 DNA: TGTGCCAGCAGCTCAATAATGAACACTGAAGCTTTCTTT; CDR3 protein: CASSSIMNTEAFF
V gene: TRBV6-5; J gene: TRBJ2-1; D gene: -; clone size: -; CDR3 DNA: TGTGCCAGCAGTCTCCGGGGAGGCAAGGATGAGCAGTTCTTC; CDR3 protein: CASSLRGGKDEQFF
V gene: TRBV19; J gene: TRBJ2-7; D gene: -; clone size: -; CDR3 DNA: TGTGCCAGTAGTATAGAGGGGGTCGGGTCCTACGAGCAGTACTTC; CDR3 protein: CASSIEGVGSYEQYF
V gene: TRBV11-3; J gene: TRBJ2-1; D gene: TRBD2; clone size: once; CDR3 DNA: TGTGCCAGCAGCTCCGGGACTAGCGGAGGGGGTGAGCAGTTCTTC; CDR3 protein: CASSSGTSGGGEQFF
V gene: TRBV11-2; J gene: TRBJ1-1; D gene: TRBD1; clone size: -; CDR3 DNA: TGTGCCAGCAGCCCCCCTGGACAGGGGGCGGATGAAGCTTTCTTT; CDR3 protein: CASSPPGQGADEAFF
V gene: TRBV6-5; J gene: TRBJ2-1; D gene: -; clone size: -; CDR3 DNA: TGTGCCAGCAGTACCCTGGGGGTGATCAATGAGCAGTTCTTC; CDR3 protein: CASSTLGVINEQFF
V gene: TRBV27; J gene: TRBJ2-2; D gene: TRBD2; clone size: -; CDR3 DNA: TGTGCCAGCAGTCTCGCGGGGGTGAGGCCCAACACCGGGGAGCTGTTTTTT; CDR3 protein: CASSLAGVRPNTGELFF